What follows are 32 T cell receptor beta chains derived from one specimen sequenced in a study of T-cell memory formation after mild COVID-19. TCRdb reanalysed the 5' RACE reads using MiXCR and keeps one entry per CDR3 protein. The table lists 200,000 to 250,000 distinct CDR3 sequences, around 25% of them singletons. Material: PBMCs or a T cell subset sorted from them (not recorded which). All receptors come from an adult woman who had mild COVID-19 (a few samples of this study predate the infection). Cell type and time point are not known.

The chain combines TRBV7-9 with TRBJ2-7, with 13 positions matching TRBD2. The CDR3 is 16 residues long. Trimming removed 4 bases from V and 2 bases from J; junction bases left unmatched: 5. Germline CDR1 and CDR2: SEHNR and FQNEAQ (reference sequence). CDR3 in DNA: TGTGCCAGCAGCTCCTGGACTAGCGGGGGTACCTACGAGCAGTACTTC. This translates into CASSSWTSGGTYEQYF.

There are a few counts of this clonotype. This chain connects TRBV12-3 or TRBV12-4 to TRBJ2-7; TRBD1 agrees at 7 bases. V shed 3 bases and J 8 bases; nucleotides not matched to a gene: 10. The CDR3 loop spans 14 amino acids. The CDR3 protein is CASSLGTAGNQQYF. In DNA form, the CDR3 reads TGTGCCAGCAGTTTGGGGACAGCCGGAAATCAGCAGTACTTC.

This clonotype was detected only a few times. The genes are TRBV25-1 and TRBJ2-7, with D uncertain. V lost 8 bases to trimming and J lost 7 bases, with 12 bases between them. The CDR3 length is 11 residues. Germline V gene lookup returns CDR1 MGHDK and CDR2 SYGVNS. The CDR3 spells CASGPLFEQYF. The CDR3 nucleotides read TGTGCCAGCGGCCCCCTGTTTGAGCAGTACTTC.

CDR3 residues: CASSLFPGANTEAFF. The CDR3 DNA sequence: TGTGCCAGCAGCTTATTTCCAGGCGCTAACACTGAAGCTTTCTTT. This chain joins TRBV7-3 and TRBJ1-1; D unclear. This CDR3 is built from 15 residues. V was clipped by 2 bases and J by 2 bases, with 12 bases between them. Germline V gives CDR1 SGHTA, CDR2 FQGTGA.

The CDR3, as DNA: TGTGCCAGCAGTTTCTTAAAGAATTCACCCCTCCACTTT. Residues: CASSFLKNSPLHF. This chain links TRBV12-3 or TRBV12-4 with TRBJ1-6; no reliable D call. This CDR3 has 13 amino acids. The germline V and J ends were trimmed by 3 bases and 7 bases, with 7 bases remaining between them.

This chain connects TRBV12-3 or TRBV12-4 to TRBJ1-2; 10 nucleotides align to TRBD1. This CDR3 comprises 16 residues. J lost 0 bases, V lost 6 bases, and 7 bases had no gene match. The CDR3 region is CASSSDRGSANYGYTF. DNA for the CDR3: TGTGCCAGCAGCTCGGACAGGGGGTCGGCTAACTATGGCTACACCTTC.

The CDR3 sequence: CSGLRGRGTDTQYF. The CDR3 DNA reads as TGCAGCGGCCTCAGGGGGCGCGGAACAGATACGCAGTATTTT. This sequence joins TRBV29-1 and TRBJ2-3; 8 positions agree with TRBD1. This CDR3 contains 14 residues. Germline V gene data show CDR1 as SQVTM and CDR2 as ANQGSEA. The J segment lost 3 bases and the V segment lost 7 bases, leaving 9 bases of the junction unmatched.

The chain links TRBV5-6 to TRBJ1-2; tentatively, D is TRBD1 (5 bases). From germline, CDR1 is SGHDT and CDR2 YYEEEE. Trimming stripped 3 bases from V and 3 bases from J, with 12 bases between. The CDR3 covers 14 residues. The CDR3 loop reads CASSSSQGDYGYTF. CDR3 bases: TGTGCCAGCAGCTCGTCCCAGGGAGACTATGGCTACACCTTC.

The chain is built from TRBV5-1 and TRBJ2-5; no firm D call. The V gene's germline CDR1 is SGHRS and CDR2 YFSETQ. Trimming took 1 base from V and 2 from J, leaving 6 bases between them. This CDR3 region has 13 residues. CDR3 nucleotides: TGCGCCAGCAGCTTGTGGCCTCAAGAGACCCAGTACTTC. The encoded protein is CASSLWPQETQYF.

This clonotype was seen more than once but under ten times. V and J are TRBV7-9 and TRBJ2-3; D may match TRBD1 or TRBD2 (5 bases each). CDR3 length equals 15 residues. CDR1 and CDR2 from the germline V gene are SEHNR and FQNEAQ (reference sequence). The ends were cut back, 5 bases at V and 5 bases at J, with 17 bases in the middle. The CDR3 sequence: CASSPGQGGGDTQYF. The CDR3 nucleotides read TGTGCCAGCAGCCCTGGGCAGGGCGGAGGAGATACGCAGTATTTT.

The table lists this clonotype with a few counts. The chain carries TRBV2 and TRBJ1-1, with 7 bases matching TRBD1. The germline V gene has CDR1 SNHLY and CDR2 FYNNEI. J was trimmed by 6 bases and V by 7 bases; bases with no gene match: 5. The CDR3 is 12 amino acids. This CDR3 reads CASTGTVAEAFF. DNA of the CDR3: TGTGCCAGCACTGGGACAGTCGCTGAAGCTTTCTTT. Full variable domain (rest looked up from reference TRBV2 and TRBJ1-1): EPEVTQTPSHQVTQMGQEVILRCVPISNHLYFYWYRQILGQKVEFLVSFYNNEISEKSEIFDDQFSVERPDGSNFTLKIRSTKLEDSAMYFCASTGTVAEAFFGQGTRLTVV.

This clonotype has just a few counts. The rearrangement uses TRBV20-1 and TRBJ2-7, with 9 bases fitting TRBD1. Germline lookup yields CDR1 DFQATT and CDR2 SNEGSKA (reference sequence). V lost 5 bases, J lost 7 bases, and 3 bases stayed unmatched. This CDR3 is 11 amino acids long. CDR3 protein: CSAGQGREQYF. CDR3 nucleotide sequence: TGCAGTGCTGGACAGGGGCGGGAGCAGTACTTC.

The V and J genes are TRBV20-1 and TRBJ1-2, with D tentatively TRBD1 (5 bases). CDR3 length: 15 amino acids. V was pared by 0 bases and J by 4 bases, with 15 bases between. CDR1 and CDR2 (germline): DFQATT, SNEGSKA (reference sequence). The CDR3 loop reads CSARDPLRERYGYTF. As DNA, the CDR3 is TGCAGTGCTAGAGATCCTCTCAGGGAACGCTATGGCTACACCTTC.

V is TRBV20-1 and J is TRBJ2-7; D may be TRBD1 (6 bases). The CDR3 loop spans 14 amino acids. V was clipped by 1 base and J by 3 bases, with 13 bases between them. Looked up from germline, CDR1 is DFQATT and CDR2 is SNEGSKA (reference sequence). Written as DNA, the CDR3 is TGCAGTGCTAGAGGGACAGCTGCCGGCTACGAGCAGTACTTC. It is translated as CSARGTAAGYEQYF.

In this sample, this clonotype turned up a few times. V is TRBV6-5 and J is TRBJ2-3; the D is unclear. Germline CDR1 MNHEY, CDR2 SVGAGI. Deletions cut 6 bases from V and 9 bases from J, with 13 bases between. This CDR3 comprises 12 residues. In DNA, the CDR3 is TGTGCCAGCAGCCGCAGTAGTCAGACGCAGTATTTT. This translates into CASSRSSQTQYF.

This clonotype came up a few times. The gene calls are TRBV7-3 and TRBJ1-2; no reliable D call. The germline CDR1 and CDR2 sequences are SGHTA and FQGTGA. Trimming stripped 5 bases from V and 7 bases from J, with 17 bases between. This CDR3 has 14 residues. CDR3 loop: CASSTSGDTGGYTF. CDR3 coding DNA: TGTGCCAGCAGCACCTCCGGAGACACCGGTGGCTACACCTTC.

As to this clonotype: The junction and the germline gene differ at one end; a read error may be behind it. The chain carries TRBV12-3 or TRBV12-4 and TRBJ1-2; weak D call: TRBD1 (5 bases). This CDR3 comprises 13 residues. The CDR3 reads CASSSGTAHLGAF. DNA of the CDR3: TGTGCCAGCAGTTCCGGGACCGCACATCTGGGCGCCTTC.

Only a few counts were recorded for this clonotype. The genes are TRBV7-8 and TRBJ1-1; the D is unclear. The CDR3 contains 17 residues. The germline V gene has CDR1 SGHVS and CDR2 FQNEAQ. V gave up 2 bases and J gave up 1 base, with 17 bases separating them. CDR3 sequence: CASSLRGHQVKNTEAFF. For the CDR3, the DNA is TGTGCCAGCAGCTTAAGAGGCCACCAAGTCAAGAACACTGAAGCTTTCTTT.

The CDR3 is CASSQDRRPGGYTF. The CDR3 nucleotides are TGCGCCAGCAGCCAGGACCGAAGGCCGGGCGGCTACACCTTC. The rearrangement links TRBV4-3 to TRBJ1-2; D is undetermined. Germline-derived CDR1 and CDR2 are LGHNA and YSLEER. Deletions cut 3 bases from V and 8 bases from J, with 16 bases between. The CDR3 is made up of 14 amino acids.

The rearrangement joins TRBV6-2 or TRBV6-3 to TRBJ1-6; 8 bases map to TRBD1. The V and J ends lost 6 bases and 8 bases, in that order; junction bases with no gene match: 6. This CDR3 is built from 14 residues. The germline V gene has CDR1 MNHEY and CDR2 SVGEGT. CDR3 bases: TGTGCCAGCAGCCCGGGACAGGAGCATTCACCCCTCCACTTT. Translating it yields CASSPGQEHSPLHF.

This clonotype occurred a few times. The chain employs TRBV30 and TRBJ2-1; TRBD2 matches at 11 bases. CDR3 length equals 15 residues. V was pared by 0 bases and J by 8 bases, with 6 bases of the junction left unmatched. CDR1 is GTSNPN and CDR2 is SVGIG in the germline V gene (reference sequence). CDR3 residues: CAWSVRLAGGDEQFF. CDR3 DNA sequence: TGTGCCTGGAGTGTACGGCTAGCGGGAGGAGATGAGCAGTTCTTC.

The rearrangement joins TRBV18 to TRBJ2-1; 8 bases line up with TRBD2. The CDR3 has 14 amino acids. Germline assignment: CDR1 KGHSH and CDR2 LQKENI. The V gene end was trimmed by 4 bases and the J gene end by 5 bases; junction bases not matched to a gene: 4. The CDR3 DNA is TGTGCCAGCTCACGAGGCGGGGGGAACAATGAGCAGTTCTTC. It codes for CASSRGGGNNEQFF.

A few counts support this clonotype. The DNA of the CDR3 is TGCGCCAGCAGCTCAACCGGGAGGACGGACACTGAAGCTTTCTTT. Translation gives CASSSTGRTDTEAFF. This chain joins TRBV5-1 and TRBJ1-1, with D uncertain. The CDR3 contains 15 residues. V was pared by 3 bases and J by 3 bases, with 15 bases between. The V gene's germline CDR1 is SGHRS and CDR2 YFSETQ.

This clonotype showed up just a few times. The CDR3 region is CASSVGTGGSYEQYF. The CDR3 coding sequence is TGTGCCAGCAGCGTCGGGACAGGGGGCTCCTACGAGCAGTACTTC. The rearrangement links TRBV9 to TRBJ2-7; 11 nucleotides match TRBD1. Germline V gives CDR1 SGDLS, CDR2 YYNGEE. V lost 2 bases, J lost 0 bases, and 1 base stayed unmatched. The CDR3 contains 15 residues.

CDR3 nucleotides: TGCGCCAGCAGAAAGGGCACCGGGGAGCTGTTTTTT. This sequence encodes CASRKGTGELFF. The chain combines TRBV4-1 with TRBJ2-2; D not resolved. Trimming stripped 6 bases from V and 4 bases from J, with 6 bases between. This CDR3 region has 12 residues. CDR1 and CDR2 (germline): MGHRA, YSYEKL.

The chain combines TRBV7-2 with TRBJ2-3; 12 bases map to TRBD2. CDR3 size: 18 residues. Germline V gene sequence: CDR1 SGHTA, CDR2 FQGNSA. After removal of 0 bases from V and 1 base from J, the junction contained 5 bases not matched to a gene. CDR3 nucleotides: TGTGCCAGCAGCTTAGCGGCTAGCGGGAGGGCGGGCACAGATACGCAGTATTTT. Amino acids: CASSLAASGRAGTDTQYF. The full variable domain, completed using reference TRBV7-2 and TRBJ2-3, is GAGVSQSPSNKVTEKGKDVELRCDPISGHTALYWYRQSLGQGLEFLIYFQGNSAPDKSGLPSDRFSAERTGGSVSTLTIQRTQQEDSAVYLCASSLAASGRAGTDTQYFGPGTRLTVL.

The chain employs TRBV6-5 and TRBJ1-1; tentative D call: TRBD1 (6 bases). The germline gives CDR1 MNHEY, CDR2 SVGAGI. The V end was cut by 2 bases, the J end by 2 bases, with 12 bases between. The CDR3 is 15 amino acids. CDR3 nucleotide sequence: TGTGCCAGCAGTTACACGCGCGGGACAAACACTGAAGCTTTCTTT. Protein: CASSYTRGTNTEAFF.

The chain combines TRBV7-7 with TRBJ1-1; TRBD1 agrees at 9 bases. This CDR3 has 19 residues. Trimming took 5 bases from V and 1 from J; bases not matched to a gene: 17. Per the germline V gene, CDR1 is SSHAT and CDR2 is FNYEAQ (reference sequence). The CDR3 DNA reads TGTGCCAGCAGCCCTCAGGGTAGGAAACAGGGGGCAACGAACACTGAAGCTTTCTTT. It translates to CASSPQGRKQGATNTEAFF.

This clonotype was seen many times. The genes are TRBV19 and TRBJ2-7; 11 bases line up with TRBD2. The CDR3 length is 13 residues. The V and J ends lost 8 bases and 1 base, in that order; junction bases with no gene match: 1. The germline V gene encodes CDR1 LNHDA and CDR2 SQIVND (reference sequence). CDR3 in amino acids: CASRTSGSYEQYF. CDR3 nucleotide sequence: TGTGCCAGTCGGACTAGCGGGTCCTACGAGCAGTACTTC.

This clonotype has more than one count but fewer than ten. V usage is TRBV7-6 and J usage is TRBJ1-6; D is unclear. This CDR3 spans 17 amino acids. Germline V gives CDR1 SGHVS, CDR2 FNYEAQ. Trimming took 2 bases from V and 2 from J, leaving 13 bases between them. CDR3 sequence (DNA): TGTGCCAGCAGCTTATCGGCTGGGGTAACCTATAATTCACCCCTCCACTTT. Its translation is CASSLSAGVTYNSPLHF.

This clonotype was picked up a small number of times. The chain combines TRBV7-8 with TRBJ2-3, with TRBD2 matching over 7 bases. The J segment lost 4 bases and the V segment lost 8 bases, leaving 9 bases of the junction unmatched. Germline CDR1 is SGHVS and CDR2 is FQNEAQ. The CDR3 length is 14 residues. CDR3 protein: CASGRGVGADTQYF. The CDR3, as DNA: TGTGCCAGCGGCCGGGGGGTGGGGGCAGATACGCAGTATTTT.

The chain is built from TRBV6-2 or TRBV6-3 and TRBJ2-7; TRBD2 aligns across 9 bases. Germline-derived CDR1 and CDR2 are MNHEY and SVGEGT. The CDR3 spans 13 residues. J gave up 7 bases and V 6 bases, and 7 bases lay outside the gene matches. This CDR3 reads CASRWTSVGEQYF. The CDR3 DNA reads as TGTGCCAGCAGGTGGACTAGCGTGGGAGAGCAGTACTTC.